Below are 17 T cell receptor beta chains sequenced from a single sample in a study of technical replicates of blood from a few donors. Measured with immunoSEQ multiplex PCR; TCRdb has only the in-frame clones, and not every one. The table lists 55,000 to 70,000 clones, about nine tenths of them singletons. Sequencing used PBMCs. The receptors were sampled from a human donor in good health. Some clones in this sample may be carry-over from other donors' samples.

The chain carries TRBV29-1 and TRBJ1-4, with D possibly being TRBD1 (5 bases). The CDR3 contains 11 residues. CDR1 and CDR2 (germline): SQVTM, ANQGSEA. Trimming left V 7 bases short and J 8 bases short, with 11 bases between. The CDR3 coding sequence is TGCAGCGCCGAACGACAGGAAAAACTGTTTTTT. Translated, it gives CSAERQEKLFF.

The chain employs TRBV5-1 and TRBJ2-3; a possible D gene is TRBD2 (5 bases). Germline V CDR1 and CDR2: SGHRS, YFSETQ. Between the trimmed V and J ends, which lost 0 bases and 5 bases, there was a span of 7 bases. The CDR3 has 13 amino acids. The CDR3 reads CASSLGGRDTQYF. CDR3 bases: TGCGCCAGCAGCTTGGGTGGGAGAGATACGCAGTATTTT.

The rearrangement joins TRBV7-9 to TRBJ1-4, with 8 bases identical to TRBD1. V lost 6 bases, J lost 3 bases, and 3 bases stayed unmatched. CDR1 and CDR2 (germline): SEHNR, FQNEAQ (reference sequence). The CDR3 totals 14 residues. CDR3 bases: TGTGCCAGCAGTAAACAGGGGGCTAATGAAAAACTGTTTTTT. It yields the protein CASSKQGANEKLFF.

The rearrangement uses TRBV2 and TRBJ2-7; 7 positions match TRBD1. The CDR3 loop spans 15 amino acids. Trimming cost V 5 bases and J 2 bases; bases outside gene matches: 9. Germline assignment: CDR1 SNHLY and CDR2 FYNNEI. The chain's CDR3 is CASSPETGITYEQYF. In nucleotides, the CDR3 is TGTGCCAGCAGTCCAGAGACAGGGATAACCTACGAGCAGTACTTC.

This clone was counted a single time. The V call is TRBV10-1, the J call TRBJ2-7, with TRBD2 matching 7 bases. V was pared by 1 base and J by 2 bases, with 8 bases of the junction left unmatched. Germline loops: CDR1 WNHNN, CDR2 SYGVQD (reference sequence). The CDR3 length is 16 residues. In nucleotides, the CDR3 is TGCGCCAGCAGTGAGTTCGGCGGGAGACCACCCTACGAGCAGTACTTC. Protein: CASSEFGGRPPYEQYF.

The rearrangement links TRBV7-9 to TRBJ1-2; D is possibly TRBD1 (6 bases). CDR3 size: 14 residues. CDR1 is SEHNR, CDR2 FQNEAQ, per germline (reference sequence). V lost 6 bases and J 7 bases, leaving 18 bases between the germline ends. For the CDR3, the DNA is TGTGCCAGCAGTTTAAATACAGGGTCGGGTGGCTACACCTTC. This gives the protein CASSLNTGSGGYTF.

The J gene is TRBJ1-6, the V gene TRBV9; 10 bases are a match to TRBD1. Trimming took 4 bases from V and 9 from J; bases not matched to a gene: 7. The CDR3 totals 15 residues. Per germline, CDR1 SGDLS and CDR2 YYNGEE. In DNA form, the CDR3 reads TGTGCCAGCAGCACCGGGACAGGGGTAGCTTCACCCCTCCACTTT. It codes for CASSTGTGVASPLHF.

The CDR3 is CASSPRTSGAYNEQFF. The CDR3 nucleotides are TGTGCCAGCAGCCCTCGGACTAGCGGGGCCTACAATGAGCAGTTCTTC. The chain has TRBV9 and TRBJ2-1; TRBD2 agrees at 12 bases. Germline V gives CDR1 SGDLS, CDR2 YYNGEE. V lost 4 bases, J lost 2 bases, and 4 bases stayed unmatched. The CDR3 has 16 amino acids.

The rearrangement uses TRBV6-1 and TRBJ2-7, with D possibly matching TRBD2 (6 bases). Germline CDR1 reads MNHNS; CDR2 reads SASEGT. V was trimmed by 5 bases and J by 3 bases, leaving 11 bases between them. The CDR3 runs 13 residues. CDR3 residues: CASSNSGYYEQYF. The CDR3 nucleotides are TGTGCCAGCAGTAATAGCGGCTACTACGAGCAGTACTTC.

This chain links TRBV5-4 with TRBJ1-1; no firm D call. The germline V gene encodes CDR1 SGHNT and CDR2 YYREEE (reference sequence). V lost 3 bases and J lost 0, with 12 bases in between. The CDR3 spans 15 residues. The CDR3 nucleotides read TGTGCCAGCAGCTCGGTGGGAGAGATGAACACTGAAGCTTTCTTT. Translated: CASSSVGEMNTEAFF.

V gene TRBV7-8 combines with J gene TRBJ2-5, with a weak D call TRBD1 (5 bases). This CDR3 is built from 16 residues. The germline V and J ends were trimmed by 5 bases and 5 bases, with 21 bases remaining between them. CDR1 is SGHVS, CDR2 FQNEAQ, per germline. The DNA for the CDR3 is TGTGCCAGCAGCCAAGAATTCGCTGGGGCCGGGGAGACCCAGTACTTC. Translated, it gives CASSQEFAGAGETQYF.

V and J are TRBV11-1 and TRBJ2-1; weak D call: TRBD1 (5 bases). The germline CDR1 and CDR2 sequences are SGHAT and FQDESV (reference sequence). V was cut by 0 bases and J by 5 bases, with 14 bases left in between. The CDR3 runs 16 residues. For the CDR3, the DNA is TGTGCCAGCAGCTTAGCGTGGCCAGGGATCCACAATGAGCAGTTCTTC. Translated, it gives CASSLAWPGIHNEQFF.

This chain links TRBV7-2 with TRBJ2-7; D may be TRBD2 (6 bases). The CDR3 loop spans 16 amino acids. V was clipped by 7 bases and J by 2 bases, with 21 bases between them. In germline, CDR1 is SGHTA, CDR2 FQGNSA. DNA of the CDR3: TGTGCCAGCACCCTATCTTCGGGGGAGAGGGCCTACGAGCAGTACTTC. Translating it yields CASTLSSGERAYEQYF. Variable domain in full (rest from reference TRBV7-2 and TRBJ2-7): GAGVSQSPSNKVTEKGKDVELRCDPISGHTALYWYRQSLGQGLEFLIYFQGNSAPDKSGLPSDRFSAERTGGSVSTLTIQRTQQEDSAVYLCASTLSSGERAYEQYFGPGTRLTVT.

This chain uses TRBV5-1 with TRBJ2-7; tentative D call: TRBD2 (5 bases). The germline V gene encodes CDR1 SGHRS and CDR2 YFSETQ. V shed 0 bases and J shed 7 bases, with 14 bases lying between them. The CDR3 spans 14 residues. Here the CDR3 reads CASSLVGASGEQYF. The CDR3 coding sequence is TGCGCCAGCAGCTTGGTTGGCGCGTCGGGGGAGCAGTACTTC. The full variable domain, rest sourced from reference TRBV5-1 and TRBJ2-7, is KAGVTQTPRYLIKTRGQQVTLSCSPISGHRSVSWYQQTPGQGLQFLFEYFSETQRNKGNFPGRFSGRQFSNSRSEMNVSTLELGDSALYLCASSLVGASGEQYFGPGTRLTVT.

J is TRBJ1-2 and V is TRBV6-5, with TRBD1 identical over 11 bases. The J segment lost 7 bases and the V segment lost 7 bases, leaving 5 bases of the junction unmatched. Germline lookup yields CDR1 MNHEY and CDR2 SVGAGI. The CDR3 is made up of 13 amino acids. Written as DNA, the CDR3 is TGTGCCAGCACCGGACAGGGGGCGGGTGGCTACACCTTC. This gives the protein CASTGQGAGGYTF.

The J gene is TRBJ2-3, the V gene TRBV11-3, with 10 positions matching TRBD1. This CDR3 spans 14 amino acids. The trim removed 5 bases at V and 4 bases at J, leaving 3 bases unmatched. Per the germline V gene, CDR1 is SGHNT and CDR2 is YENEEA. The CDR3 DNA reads TGTGCCAGCAGCCTAGGACAGGGGGCAGATACGCAGTATTTT. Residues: CASSLGQGADTQYF.

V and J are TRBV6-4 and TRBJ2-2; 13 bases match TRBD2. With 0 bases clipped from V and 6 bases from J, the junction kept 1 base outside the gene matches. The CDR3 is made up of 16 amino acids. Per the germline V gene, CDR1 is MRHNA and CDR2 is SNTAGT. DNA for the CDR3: TGTGCCAGCAGTGACTCGACTAGCGGGGGGCCCGGGGAGCTGTTTTTT. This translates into CASSDSTSGGPGELFF.